This T cell receptor beta chain was profiled in a study of blood T cell repertoires in COVID-19. This CDR3 has 13 amino acids. The V and J ends lost 3 bases and 6 bases respectively, with 11 bases between them. The germline CDR1 and CDR2 sequences are SNHLY and FYNNEI. Clones were sequenced by immunoSEQ multiplex PCR, and TCRdb holds only the in-frame ones, with some missing. The repertoire includes about 97,000 clones, 91% of them detected once, and 4% to 4.5% sits in the top ten. The sequenced sample was peripheral blood. The clonotype was recovered from a man younger than 35 with acute or convalescent COVID-19. The rearrangement joins TRBV2 to TRBJ1-1; a possible D gene is TRBD1 (6 bases). CDR3 loop: CASSDRGKAEAFF. The CDR3 coding sequence is TGTGCCAGCAGTGACAGGGGTAAAGCTGAAGCTTTCTTT.